Below are 12 T cell receptor beta chains sequenced from a single sample in a study of T cell responses to AZD1222 COVID-19 vaccine. Clones were read by immunoSEQ multiplex PCR, and TCRdb kept only the in-frame ones, dropping some. Of 200,000 or so clones listed, about 87% are singletons. The material sequenced was peripheral blood, taken on day 0 of MenACWY control vaccination. The receptors shown here come from an adult in good health.

The chain combines TRBV18 with TRBJ1-5, with 8 bases fitting TRBD1. The CDR3 has 15 residues. With 2 bases clipped from V and 6 bases from J, the junction kept 6 bases outside the gene matches. Per the germline V gene, CDR1 is KGHSH and CDR2 is LQKENI. The CDR3 sequence: CASSPGRGHSQPQHF. CDR3 DNA sequence: TGTGCCAGCTCACCAGGCAGGGGGCATTCTCAGCCCCAGCATTTT.

V is TRBV28 and J is TRBJ2-7; unclear D gene. CDR3 size: 15 residues. Germline V gene sequence: CDR1 MDHEN, CDR2 SYDVKM. Deletions cut 4 bases from V and 3 bases from J, with 16 bases between. The chain's CDR3 is CASSSRHSGIYEQYF. CDR3 nucleotides: TGTGCCAGCAGTTCACGACACTCGGGTATCTACGAGCAGTACTTC.

This clone was counted once. V gene TRBV4-1 combines with J gene TRBJ1-4; tentative D call: TRBD1 (5 bases). This CDR3 spans 17 amino acids. The V end was cut by 0 bases, the J end by 3 bases, with 14 bases between. Germline loops: CDR1 MGHRA, CDR2 YSYEKL. DNA for the CDR3: TGCGCCAGCAGCCAAGATGCGCGGGGAGGGGCTAATGAAAAACTGTTTTTT. This codes for CASSQDARGGANEKLFF.

The CDR3 loop reads CASKPAPELYEQYF. CDR3 DNA: TGTGCCAGCAAGCCGGCGCCAGAACTGTACGAGCAGTACTTC. The V call is TRBV5-4, the J call TRBJ2-7; no firm D call. The germline gives CDR1 SGHNT, CDR2 YYREEE (reference sequence). The V gene lost 6 bases and the J gene lost 4 bases, with 17 bases spanning the gap. The CDR3 runs to 14 residues.

The V call is TRBV5-1, the J call TRBJ2-4, with D unresolved. The germline V and J ends were trimmed by 0 bases and 5 bases, with 9 bases remaining between them. CDR3 length: 14 amino acids. Germline loops: CDR1 SGHRS, CDR2 YFSETQ. CDR3: CASSLDGRQNIQYF. CDR3 bases: TGCGCCAGCAGCTTGGATGGGCGACAAAACATTCAGTACTTC.

The chain joins TRBV28 to TRBJ1-1; possibly TRBD1 for D (5 bases). Germline V gives CDR1 MDHEN, CDR2 SYDVKM. This CDR3 contains 17 residues. V gave up 5 bases and J gave up 3 bases, with 22 bases separating them. In nucleotides, the CDR3 is TGTGCCAGCAGTCTTTCTATCTTAGGGGCTGGGGACACTGAAGCTTTCTTT. Residues: CASSLSILGAGDTEAFF.

The V and J genes are TRBV7-9 and TRBJ1-2; 10 nucleotides match TRBD1. Per the germline V gene, CDR1 is SEHNR and CDR2 is FQNEAQ (reference sequence). With 3 bases clipped from V and 3 bases from J, the junction kept 10 bases outside the gene matches. This CDR3 comprises 17 residues. This chain's CDR3 is CASSFSGTGAWDYGYTF. CDR3 in DNA: TGTGCCAGCAGCTTCTCCGGGACAGGGGCCTGGGACTATGGCTACACCTTC. The variable domain in full, completed from reference TRBV7-9 and TRBJ1-2, reads DTGVSQNPRHKITKRGQNVTFRCDPISEHNRLYWYRQTLGQGPEFLTYFQNEAQLEKSRLLSDRFSAERPKGSFSTLEIQRTEQGDSAMYLCASSFSGTGAWDYGYTFGSGTRLTVV.

This clone was seen a single time. The chain combines TRBV6-5 with TRBJ2-1; 9 bases match TRBD2. The V and J ends lost 4 bases and 7 bases, in that order; junction bases with no gene match: 8. Per the germline V gene, CDR1 is MNHEY and CDR2 is SVGAGI. CDR3 length: 15 residues. The CDR3 coding sequence is TGTGCCAGCAGTTCAAATAGCGGGAGCTCGAATGAGCAGTTCTTC. The encoded protein is CASSSNSGSSNEQFF.

V is TRBV6-1 and J is TRBJ2-1, with TRBD1 matching over 11 bases. The CDR3 totals 14 residues. With V trimmed by 3 bases and J by 8 bases, 3 bases remained unmatched. Germline-derived CDR1 and CDR2 are MNHNS and SASEGT. CDR3 protein: CASSEGTGGDEQFF. The CDR3 region has the DNA TGTGCCAGCAGTGAGGGGACAGGGGGTGATGAGCAGTTCTTC.

This rearrangement joins TRBV19 to TRBJ2-7; 8 bases map to TRBD2. Germline V gene data show CDR1 as LNHDA and CDR2 as SQIVND (reference sequence). CDR3 length equals 15 residues. V lost 5 bases, J lost 5 bases, and 11 bases stayed unmatched. The CDR3 sequence: CASSSDGTRRDEQYF. DNA of the CDR3: TGTGCCAGTAGTTCGGACGGGACTAGAAGGGACGAGCAGTACTTC. Full variable domain (missing parts from reference TRBV19 and TRBJ2-7): DGGITQSPKYLFRKEGQNVTLSCEQNLNHDAMYWYRQDPGQGLRLIYYSQIVNDFQKGDIAEGYSVSREKKESFPLTVTSAQKNPTAFYLCASSSDGTRRDEQYFGPGTRLTVT.

This chain connects TRBV19 to TRBJ2-5; the match to TRBD2 covers 7 bases. The germline CDR1 and CDR2 sequences are LNHDA and SQIVND (reference sequence). J was trimmed by 7 bases and V by 1 base; bases with no gene match: 6. The CDR3 has 14 amino acids. The CDR3 DNA reads TGTGCCAGTAGTATAGCCCCGGGGGGAGGGACCCAGTACTTC. This translates into CASSIAPGGGTQYF.

This sequence joins TRBV3-1 (or the pseudogene TRBV3-2) and TRBJ1-2; the D is unclear. V lost 0 bases, J lost 6 bases, and 8 bases lay in between. The CDR3 totals 13 residues. Germline values: CDR1 LGHDT, CDR2 YNNKEL (reference sequence). CDR3 DNA: TGTGCCAGCAGCCAAGACCGACATGATGGCTACACCTTC. The encoded protein is CASSQDRHDGYTF.